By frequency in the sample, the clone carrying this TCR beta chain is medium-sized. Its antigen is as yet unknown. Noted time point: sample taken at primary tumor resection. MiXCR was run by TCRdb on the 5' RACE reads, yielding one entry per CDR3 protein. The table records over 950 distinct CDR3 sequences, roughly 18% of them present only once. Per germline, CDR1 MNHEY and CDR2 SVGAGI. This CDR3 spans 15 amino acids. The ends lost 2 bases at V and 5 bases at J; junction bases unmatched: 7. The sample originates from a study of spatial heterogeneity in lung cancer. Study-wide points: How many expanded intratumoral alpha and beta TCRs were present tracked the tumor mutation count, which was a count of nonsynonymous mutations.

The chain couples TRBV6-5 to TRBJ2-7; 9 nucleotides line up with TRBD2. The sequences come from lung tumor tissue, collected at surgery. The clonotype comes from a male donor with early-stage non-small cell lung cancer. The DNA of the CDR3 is TGTGCCAGCAGTTACACCGGGACTAGCATCGACGAGCAGTACTTC. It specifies CASSYTGTSIDEQYF.